Included here is one T cell receptor (beta chain) sequence, with context. This record comes from a study of CD8+ T cells in alopecia areata. Looked up from germline, CDR1 is GTSNPN and CDR2 is SVGIG (reference sequence). The CDR3 has 14 residues. V was trimmed by 2 bases and J by 6 bases, leaving 16 bases between them. The sequencing template was cDNA reverse transcribed from extracted RNA. Data came from immunoSEQ multiplex PCR; TCRdb stores just in-frame clones and leaves some out. The sample has 95,000 to 100,000 clones, 55% to 70% seen once. Treatment meaning: oral pan-JAK inhibitor, 5-10 mg twice daily.

The chain has TRBV30 and TRBJ1-1, with D tentatively TRBD1 (5 bases). The sequence was collected from a human donor with alopecia areata. The input for sequencing was CD8+ T cells sorted from blood, taken at approximately week 60, from a patient treated with tofacitinib. The CDR3 nucleotides are TGTGCCTGGAGTCCCGGGACCGGAATTTCTGAAGCTTTCTTT. Translation: CAWSPGTGISEAFF.